The entry that follows covers one T cell receptor (beta chain) sequence. Its cognate antigen is unknown. The data belong to a study of shared clonotypes between healthy human individuals. Study observations and caveats: The study found 4.5% to 5% of naive CD4 clonotypes shared across a few donors.

Donors, healthy HIV-negative adults, lacked recent acute infections or vaccinations. The donors were all Caucasian adults (living in Nashville, Tennessee). Assay used: immunoSEQ multiplex PCR; TCRdb lists only in-frame clones, some missing. The top ten hold roughly 0.13% of the sample, which has roughly 2 million clones, roughly 94% seen once. The germline CDR1 and CDR2 sequences are MNHEY and SVGAGI. The CDR3 covers 12 residues. Trimming pared 2 bases from V and 6 bases from J, leaving 4 bases between. The receptor comes from a man younger than 30 in good health. What was sequenced was naive CD4+ T cells sorted from blood. Documented subset: CD45RA+ positively selected. V is TRBV6-5 and J is TRBJ2-2; D is unresolved. The CDR3 here is CASSYEAGELFF. In nucleotides, the CDR3 is TGTGCCAGCAGTTACGAGGCCGGGGAGCTGTTTTTT.